The entry below describes one T cell receptor beta chain. What it binds is unknown. Assay: immunoSEQ multiplex PCR; the TCRdb copy retains only in-frame clones and omits some. There are 40,000 to 45,000 clones in the sample; about nine tenths occur only once, and around 6.2% lies in the top ten. Enrollment shut out patients with autoimmune disease history or systemic immunosuppression. This sample was taken from a study of OX40 agonist ivuxolimab in advanced cancers. CDR1 and CDR2 from the germline V gene are SGHRS and YFSETQ. Trimming took 3 bases from V and 2 from J; bases not matched to a gene: 7. This CDR3 is 15 amino acids long. Study-wide results and limits: CD4+ and CD8+ T cells in blood underwent clonal expansion by week 6 at 0.1 to 3.0 mg/kg. The mean number of expanded clones was higher in CD8+ T cells than in CD4+. Normalized T-cell clonal expansion was also low in some nonresponders.

This sequence joins TRBV5-1 and TRBJ2-7, with 8 positions matching TRBD1. The specimen was CD4+ or CD8+ T cells sorted from blood, collected in a trial of the OX40 agonist ivuxolimab. This receptor was identified in an adult with an advanced solid tumor such as melanoma, head and neck, liver or kidney cancer. The CDR3 spells CASSSRQGLPYEQYF. CDR3 sequence (DNA): TGCGCCAGCAGCTCCCGACAGGGGCTTCCCTACGAGCAGTACTTC.